This T cell receptor (beta chain) was retrieved from a study of blood T cell repertoires in COVID-19. Deletions cut 2 bases from V and 6 bases from J, with 8 bases between. The CDR3 totals 13 residues. The germline gives CDR1 ENHRY, CDR2 SYGVKD. The method was immunoSEQ multiplex PCR; TCRdb's version includes in-frame clones alone and lacks a portion of them. The data show about 41,000 clones, around 83% seen once. This TCR was sampled from an elderly woman with active or convalescent COVID-19. This rearrangement joins TRBV10-3 to TRBJ1-5, with D uncertain. What was sequenced was peripheral blood. As DNA, the CDR3 is TGTGCCATCAGTGAGACAGAGGGTCAGCCCCAGCATTTT. Translated: CAISETEGQPQHF.